Given below is one T cell receptor (beta chain) in context. Its antigen is as yet unknown. Reanalyzing the 5' RACE reads, TCRdb keeps one entry per CDR3 protein, without DNA. Here the sample table reports roughly 420,000 distinct CDR3 sequences. This sample is drawn from a study of T cells expressing NK-cell markers. Notes on the study in general: Of CD8+ T cells, 1.0-7.0% belonged to dominant NKG2C+ clonotypes in several donors. Also leading the CD3+CD56-NKG2C+ fraction in a handful of donors were these clonotypes.

The sample consisted of blood T cells: a sorted CD56 or NKG2C T cell subset, CD4+ or CD8+ T cells, or bulk PBMC T cells (not recorded which). The clonotype comes from a woman aged 18-70 years in good health.

The CDR3 reads CASSYIPSGGYNEQFF. This chain connects TRBV6-2 or TRBV6-3 to TRBJ2-1; the TCRdb D gene call, TRBD2, has no DNA to confirm it. CDR3 length: 16 residues. Germline V CDR1 and CDR2: MNHEY, SVGEGT.